The T cell receptor beta chain under discussion was sequenced for a study of early T cells in non-severe SARS-CoV-2 infection. Study-level points and caveats: Comparison of clonotypes with VDJdb favored anti-spike CD8 responses while missing private and CD4 specificities.

TCRdb re-called the 5' RACE reads through MiXCR, storing one row per CDR3 protein. Here the sample spans some 64,000 distinct CDR3 sequences, 13% being singletons. This clonotype was seen more than once but under ten times. Its antigen remains unidentified. CDR3 length: 15 residues. Losses at the gene ends were 7 bases for V and 4 bases for J; bases not matched to a gene: 10. CDR1 and CDR2 (germline): SQVTM, ANQGSEA. The chain carries TRBV29-1 and TRBJ1-4; 9 bases are shared with TRBD1. Sequencing input: whole blood. This TCR was recovered from an adult who was a healthcare worker with PCR-confirmed SARS-CoV-2 infection or an uninfected control (not recorded which). The CDR3 DNA follows: TGCAGCGCGGGGACAGGGACAAATATTAATGAAAAACTGTTTTTT. Residues: CSAGTGTNINEKLFF.